The 11 T cell receptor beta chains reported below all come from one sample, sequenced in a study of blood T cell repertoires in COVID-19. TCRdb's copy holds only in-frame clones and misses some; the assay was immunoSEQ multiplex PCR. The table records about 190,000 clones, 65% to 85% of them present only once. Sequenced sample: PBMCs or T cells enriched from blood (not recorded which). These receptors were taken from a woman in her thirties who had been exposed to COVID-19.

The chain is built from TRBV9 and TRBJ1-1; D is ambiguous. The germline V gene encodes CDR1 SGDLS and CDR2 YYNGEE. V was pared by 9 bases and J by 5 bases, with 14 bases between. CDR3 size: 12 residues. Written as DNA, the CDR3 is TGTGCCACAGGAGGGTTGGGAACTGAAGCTTTCTTT. Its protein is CATGGLGTEAFF.

The chain employs TRBV3-1 (or the pseudogene TRBV3-2) and TRBJ1-1; 8 bases align to TRBD1. This CDR3 region has 17 residues. V lost 2 bases, J lost 7 bases, and 15 bases stayed unmatched. Germline CDR1 reads LGHDT; CDR2 reads YNNKEL (reference sequence). In nucleotides, the CDR3 is TGTGCCAGCAGCCAACCGCCCGGACAGGGTTTGGCGGTTGAAGCTTTCTTT. Its translation is CASSQPPGQGLAVEAFF.

The rearrangement links TRBV9 to TRBJ2-1; a weak D match, TRBD1 (5 bases). Looked up from germline, CDR1 is SGDLS and CDR2 is YYNGEE. Trimming removed 2 bases from V and 6 bases from J, with 18 bases in between. There are 16 residues in the CDR3. The CDR3 DNA is TGTGCCAGCAGCGTGGCTACGACAGTTTTAGGCAATGAGCAGTTCTTC. The encoded protein is CASSVATTVLGNEQFF.

CDR3 sequence reads: CASSLQGATNTGELFF. The CDR3 DNA reads TGTGCCAGTAGTTTACAGGGGGCCACGAACACCGGGGAGCTGTTTTTT. The rearrangement links TRBV19 to TRBJ2-2; TRBD1 agrees at 9 bases. Germline CDR1 is LNHDA and CDR2 is SQIVND (reference sequence). V was pared by 5 bases and J by 0 bases, with 4 bases of the junction left unmatched. The CDR3 contains 16 residues.

This rearrangement joins TRBV6-5 to TRBJ2-1; tentatively, D is TRBD2 (6 bases). V gave up 6 bases and J gave up 9 bases, with 18 bases separating them. CDR3 length: 14 residues. CDR1 and CDR2 (germline): MNHEY, SVGAGI. The CDR3 DNA reads TGTGCCAGCAGGACGGGACTCCCTCCTGGTGAGCAGTTCTTC. Translating it yields CASRTGLPPGEQFF.

With regard to this clone: Other DNA variants within this sample encode the same CDR3. V and J are TRBV9 and TRBJ1-1; 7 positions agree with TRBD1. Germline V gives CDR1 SGDLS, CDR2 YYNGEE. Trimming removed 0 bases from V and 1 base from J; junction bases left unmatched: 3. The CDR3 extends over 15 amino acids. The CDR3 region has the DNA TGTGCCAGCAGCGTAGGAACAGGGGCGAACACTGAAGCTTTCTTT. Its translation is CASSVGTGANTEAFF.

This chain links TRBV7-3 with TRBJ1-5; possibly TRBD1 for D (6 bases). Per the germline V gene, CDR1 is SGHTA and CDR2 is FQGTGA. This CDR3 contains 24 residues. V lost 1 base, J lost 0 bases, and 34 bases lay in between. The CDR3 DNA is TGTGCCAGCAGCTTAAAAAGGGGGGGACGACAGGCCTGCCGGAGGGTATATAGCAATCAGCCCCAGCATTTT. Its translation is CASSLKRGGRQACRRVYSNQPQHF.

The rearrangement links TRBV9 to TRBJ1-3, with TRBD1 as a possible D gene (6 bases). This CDR3 comprises 15 residues. CDR1 SGDLS and CDR2 YYNGEE come from the germline V gene. Trimming removed 4 bases at V and 0 bases at J, with 11 bases between. Here the CDR3 DNA reads TGTGCCAGCAGCCTCAGGGGACGCTCTGGAAACACCATATATTTT. Translated, it gives CASSLRGRSGNTIYF.

The chain carries TRBV13 and TRBJ1-1, with D maybe TRBD1 (5 bases). The germline V and J ends were trimmed by 1 base and 3 bases, with 9 bases remaining between them. CDR3 length equals 14 residues. Germline CDR1 and CDR2: PRHDT and FYEKMQ (reference sequence). The CDR3 here is CASSLEGAYTEAFF. For the CDR3, the DNA is TGTGCCAGCAGCTTAGAAGGGGCGTACACTGAAGCTTTCTTT.

This clone has only one observation. The chain uses TRBV29-1 and TRBJ1-2, with no clear D. The CDR3 loop spans 12 amino acids. Between the trimmed V and J ends, which lost 2 bases and 6 bases, there was a span of 10 bases. CDR1 is SQVTM, CDR2 ANQGSEA, per germline. This CDR3 is CSVEWGGHGYTF. The DNA for the CDR3 is TGCAGCGTTGAATGGGGAGGCCATGGCTACACCTTC.

V usage is TRBV29-1 and J usage is TRBJ2-5, with 10 positions matching TRBD2. Germline lookup yields CDR1 SQVTM and CDR2 ANQGSEA. V trimming: 4 bases; J trimming: 3 bases; junction bases outside the gene matches: 5. The CDR3 contains 14 residues. CDR3 nucleotide sequence: TGCAGCGTTGTGGGACTAGCGAACAAAGAGACCCAGTACTTC. Its protein is CSVVGLANKETQYF.